This T cell receptor (beta chain) was observed in a study of T cell clonality in common variable immunodeficiency. General study points: Reportedly, TCR beta sequences from common variable immunodeficiency showed fewer deletions and N-nucleotide insertions.

Concerning this clone: Its antigen is undetermined. The read ends 3 residues shy of where the CDR3 ends; the end is completed using the germline J gene.

Only in-frame clones appear in the TCRdb table, and some are missing; sequencing was by immunoSEQ multiplex PCR. Observed are under 20,000 clones, no singletons, with the top ten taking around a quarter. Germline V gene data show CDR1 as LNHDA and CDR2 as SQIVND (reference sequence). CDR3 length: 14 amino acids. V gave up 3 bases and J gave up 8 bases, with 11 bases separating them. The sequencing input was peripheral blood mononuclear cells. The rearrangement joins TRBV19 to TRBJ1-6; D remains unclear. This TCR derives from a human donor with common variable immunodeficiency. The sequenced part of the CDR3 DNA is TGTGCCAGTAGTATTTCAGACATAGATTCACCC. It encodes CASSISDIDSP. The full CDR3 is CASSISDIDSPLHF.